Listed here are 13 T cell receptor beta chains from one sample, sequenced in a study of cytomegalovirus exposure and HLA in healthy donors. Primers included in the PCR were 60 Vbeta and 13 Jbeta primers. Produced via immunoSEQ multiplex PCR; TCRdb's table is partial and in-frame only. The sample has 110,000 to 150,000 clones, approximately 80% seen once. The specimen sequenced was PBMCs. The receptors originated from a male donor in good health and CMV-seronegative.

The CDR3 spells CASSGGQRNGYTF. As DNA, the CDR3 is TGTGCCAGCAGTGGGGGACAGAGGAATGGCTACACCTTC. V usage is TRBV6-1 and J usage is TRBJ1-2; 7 nucleotides agree with TRBD1. Germline-derived CDR1 and CDR2 are MNHNS and SASEGT. V dropped 4 bases and J dropped 6; count of bases not matched to a gene: 5. The CDR3 is 13 amino acids.

CDR3 DNA sequence: TGTGCCAGCAGCCAAACCCCCGGGACTAGCGTCCACGAGCAGTACTTC. Its translation: CASSQTPGTSVHEQYF. V usage is TRBV4-2 and J usage is TRBJ2-7, with 10 bases that match TRBD2. Germline-derived CDR1 and CDR2 are LGHNA and YNFKEQ. CDR3 length: 16 amino acids. The J segment lost 5 bases and the V segment lost 2 bases, leaving 9 bases of the junction unmatched.

The genes are TRBV7-2 and TRBJ1-1, with D maybe TRBD1 (6 bases). The CDR3 runs to 13 residues. Germline V gives CDR1 SGHTA, CDR2 FQGNSA. V was shortened by 2 bases and J by 8 bases, with 12 bases between the two germline ends. CDR3 bases: TGTGCCAGCAGCTTAAAACAGGGTCCGGAAGCTTTCTTT. This encodes CASSLKQGPEAFF. Filled out from reference TRBV7-2 and TRBJ1-1, the complete variable domain reads GAGVSQSPSNKVTEKGKDVELRCDPISGHTALYWYRQSLGQGLEFLIYFQGNSAPDKSGLPSDRFSAERTGGSVSTLTIQRTQQEDSAVYLCASSLKQGPEAFFGQGTRLTVV.

The CDR3 DNA sequence: TGTGCCAGCAGTGAAGCCGGGGTCGGCTACACCTTC. Translating it yields CASSEAGVGYTF. The rearrangement links TRBV6-1 to TRBJ1-2, with D unresolved. The V and J ends lost 0 bases and 8 bases respectively, with 7 bases between them. The CDR3 runs 12 residues. Germline V gives CDR1 MNHNS, CDR2 SASEGT.

The chain joins TRBV27 to TRBJ2-7; 9 bases are a match to TRBD1. CDR1 and CDR2 (germline): MNHEY, SMNVEV (reference sequence). This CDR3 is 15 amino acids long. The ends lost 5 bases at V and 1 base at J; junction bases unmatched: 6. Written as DNA, the CDR3 is TGTGCCAGCAGTATAGGGGGACAGGGATCCTACGAGCAGTACTTC. It is translated as CASSIGGQGSYEQYF.

The chain is built from TRBV18 and TRBJ2-7; TRBD1 is a possible D gene (5 bases). V was pared by 0 bases and J by 6 bases, with 15 bases between. The CDR3 runs 15 residues. Germline CDR1 is KGHSH and CDR2 is LQKENI. The CDR3 DNA sequence: TGTGCCAGCTCACCACCTCGAGACAGAAAGAGCGAGCAGTACTTC. Encoded protein: CASSPPRDRKSEQYF.

The V call is TRBV5-1, the J call TRBJ2-5; 7 bases align to TRBD1. The V and J ends lost 2 bases and 1 base, in that order; junction bases with no gene match: 8. In germline, CDR1 is SGHRS, CDR2 YFSETQ. The CDR3 totals 16 residues. In DNA, the CDR3 is TGCGCCAGCAGCTTTGCCCCCAGGGACAGCCAAGAGACCCAGTACTTC. Translating gives CASSFAPRDSQETQYF.

This rearrangement joins TRBV30 to TRBJ2-7, with 10 bases matching TRBD1. CDR3 length: 16 residues. CDR1 and CDR2 from the germline V gene are GTSNPN and SVGIG (reference sequence). With V trimmed by 2 bases and J by 2 bases, 9 bases remained unmatched. The CDR3 loop is CAWSPPGTGVAYEQYF. As DNA, the CDR3 is TGTGCCTGGAGTCCCCCCGGGACAGGGGTAGCCTACGAGCAGTACTTC. Based on the CDR3 plus reference TRBV30 and TRBJ2-7, the full variable domain is SQTIHQWPATLVQPVGSPLSLECTVEGTSNPNLYWYRQAAGRGLQLLFYSVGIGQISSEVPQNLSASRPQDRQFILSSKKLLLSDSGFYLCAWSPPGTGVAYEQYFGPGTRLTVT.

This clone was found a few times. The chain couples TRBV29-1 to TRBJ1-2; D gene unclear. CDR1 SQVTM and CDR2 ANQGSEA come from the germline V gene. The CDR3 totals 13 residues. The V gene lost 3 bases and the J gene lost 2 bases, with 10 bases spanning the gap. CDR3 in amino acids: CSVDLTRNYGYTF. The CDR3, as DNA: TGCAGCGTTGACCTGACAAGAAACTATGGCTACACCTTC.

This chain links TRBV28 with TRBJ2-1, with D unclear. The CDR3 length is 15 residues. Trimming cost V 3 bases and J 6 bases, with 15 bases left between them. The germline V gene encodes CDR1 MDHEN and CDR2 SYDVKM. The CDR3 is CASSLDWLVSNEQFF. The DNA of the CDR3 is TGTGCCAGCAGTTTGGATTGGCTAGTCTCCAATGAGCAGTTCTTC.

This chain connects TRBV5-1 to TRBJ1-2, with TRBD1 matching 8 bases. J gave up 8 bases and V 4 bases, and 7 bases lay outside the gene matches. This CDR3 region has 13 residues. CDR1 is SGHRS and CDR2 is YFSETQ in the germline V gene. This chain's CDR3 is CASSLQGAQGYTF. Here the CDR3 DNA reads TGCGCCAGCAGCCTGCAGGGGGCGCAAGGCTACACCTTC.

With respect to this clone: Germline and junction disagree at one end, which may indicate a read error. V gene TRBV10-1 combines with J gene TRBJ1-6; 7 bases fit TRBD1. The CDR3 contains 13 residues. Per germline, CDR1 WNHNN and CDR2 SYGVQD (reference sequence). The CDR3 sequence: CVSRQGANSPLHF. The CDR3 DNA reads TGCGTCAGCAGACAGGGAGCAAATTCACCCCTCCACTTT.

There are a few counts of this clone. CDR3 sequence: CASGERYEQYF. The DNA for the CDR3 is TGTGCGAGCGGAGAACGCTACGAGCAGTACTTC. The genes are TRBV18 and TRBJ2-7; maybe TRBD2 (5 bases). In germline, CDR1 is KGHSH, CDR2 LQKENI. The CDR3 consists of 11 residues.